These 27 T cell receptor beta chains came from one sample sequenced in a study of cytomegalovirus exposure and HLA in healthy donors. With 60 Vbeta and 13 Jbeta primers, the PCR was carried out. TCRdb keeps only in-frame clones here, not all; method: immunoSEQ multiplex PCR. Of fewer than 200,000 clones listed, roughly 80% are singletons. Sequencing used PBMCs. The source is a young woman in good health and CMV-seronegative.

In DNA, the CDR3 is TGTGCCAGCAATCCTACCGGGACTATGCACAATGAGCAGTTCTTC. Amino acids: CASNPTGTMHNEQFF. The gene calls are TRBV28 and TRBJ2-1, with TRBD2 matching over 7 bases. The CDR3 runs to 15 residues. V gave up 7 bases and J gave up 5 bases; unmatched junction bases: 11. Germline V gives CDR1 MDHEN, CDR2 SYDVKM.

The chain couples TRBV28 to TRBJ2-1, with D unclear. Germline-derived CDR1 and CDR2 are MDHEN and SYDVKM. CDR3 length equals 15 residues. V shed 2 bases and J shed 1 base, with 9 bases lying between them. The chain's CDR3 is CASSLEQLSYNEQFF. The DNA for the CDR3 is TGTGCCAGCAGTTTAGAACAGCTATCCTACAATGAGCAGTTCTTC.

V usage is TRBV4-1 and J usage is TRBJ2-3; 7 nucleotides align to TRBD2. The CDR3 runs 16 residues. With V trimmed by 0 bases and J by 2 bases, 5 bases remained unmatched. Germline V lookup: CDR1 MGHRA, CDR2 YSYEKL. The CDR3 nucleotides are TGCGCCAGCAGCCAAGATCAAGCGGGAATCACAGATACGCAGTATTTT. Its protein is CASSQDQAGITDTQYF.

The gene calls are TRBV7-9 and TRBJ2-1; 7 bases are shared with TRBD1. Germline V lookup: CDR1 SEHNR, CDR2 FQNEAQ (reference sequence). This CDR3 region has 14 residues. The ends lost 5 bases at V and 7 bases at J; junction bases unmatched: 8. The CDR3 protein is CASSVTGAFNEQFF. The CDR3 DNA reads TGTGCCAGCAGCGTTACAGGGGCCTTTAATGAGCAGTTCTTC.

The chain combines TRBV7-2 with TRBJ2-3; D unresolved. The CDR3 consists of 14 residues. The germline gives CDR1 SGHTA, CDR2 FQGNSA. The V end lost 1 base, the J end lost 2 bases, and 7 bases lay between the germline ends. CDR3 nucleotide sequence: TGTGCCAGCAGCTTAGAGCGCTACACAGATACGCAGTATTTT. Protein sequence: CASSLERYTDTQYF. Variable domain in full (rest from reference TRBV7-2 and TRBJ2-3): GAGVSQSPSNKVTEKGKDVELRCDPISGHTALYWYRQSLGQGLEFLIYFQGNSAPDKSGLPSDRFSAERTGGSVSTLTIQRTQQEDSAVYLCASSLERYTDTQYFGPGTRLTVL.

This clone was observed a handful of times. The V gene is TRBV6-5, the J gene TRBJ1-5; D gene unclear. The CDR3 consists of 14 residues. Germline assignment: CDR1 MNHEY and CDR2 SVGAGI. The V end was cut by 5 bases, the J end by 2 bases, with 10 bases between. Written as DNA, the CDR3 is TGTGCCAGCAGTGAGGGTGGGGGCAATCAGCCCCAGCATTTT. It specifies CASSEGGGNQPQHF.

V is TRBV29-1 and J is TRBJ2-7, with D maybe TRBD1 (6 bases). CDR1 SQVTM and CDR2 ANQGSEA come from the germline V gene. CDR3 length: 14 residues. V was clipped by 1 base and J by 3 bases, with 13 bases between them. The CDR3 DNA follows: TGCAGCGTTGAAGTGGGCACAGGGAACTACGAGCAGTACTTC. Translating gives CSVEVGTGNYEQYF.

The chain uses TRBV29-1 and TRBJ1-1, with D tentatively TRBD1 (6 bases). Per germline, CDR1 SQVTM and CDR2 ANQGSEA. The CDR3 sequence is 13 residues long. V was pared by 8 bases and J by 4 bases, with 17 bases between. CDR3 sequence: CSLPRAGATEAFF. The CDR3 nucleotides are TGCAGCCTCCCGAGAGCAGGGGCCACTGAAGCTTTCTTT.

The CDR3 DNA sequence: TGTGCCAGTAGTAGACAGGTACAAGAGACCCAGTACTTC. It is translated as CASSRQVQETQYF. This chain links TRBV19 with TRBJ2-5; D is possibly TRBD1 (6 bases). CDR3 size: 13 residues. Germline CDR1 and CDR2: LNHDA and SQIVND (reference sequence). V lost 4 bases to trimming and J lost 2 bases, with 8 bases between them.

A single count supports this clone. V usage is TRBV11-2 and J usage is TRBJ2-5, with a possible D match to TRBD2 (5 bases). Between the trimmed V and J ends, which lost 1 base and 10 bases, there was a span of 13 bases. The germline CDR1 and CDR2 sequences are SGHAT and FQNNGV. The CDR3 covers 13 residues. For the CDR3, the DNA is TGTGCCAGCAGCTTAGGAGGGTCACCGGGCCAGTACTTC. This encodes CASSLGGSPGQYF.

The chain carries TRBV9 and TRBJ2-7; D not resolved. The CDR3 spans 14 residues. Trimming shortened V by 1 base and J by 1 base, and 9 bases separated the two germline ends. The germline V gene has CDR1 SGDLS and CDR2 YYNGEE. As DNA, the CDR3 is TGTGCCAGCAGCGTAACCCACTCTTCCTACGAGCAGTACTTC. This encodes CASSVTHSSYEQYF. The variable domain in full, completed from reference TRBV9 and TRBJ2-7, reads DSGVTQTPKHLITATGQRVTLRCSPRSGDLSVYWYQQSLDQGLQFLIQYYNGEERAKGNILERFSAQQFPDLHSELNLSSLELGDSALYFCASSVTHSSYEQYFGPGTRLTVT.

The chain joins TRBV5-4 to TRBJ2-7; no firm D call. V was cut by 4 bases and J by 6 bases, with 11 bases left in between. This CDR3 region has 12 residues. The germline CDR1 and CDR2 sequences are SGHNT and YYREEE (reference sequence). The CDR3 loop reads CASSLTSGEQYF. In DNA form, the CDR3 reads TGTGCCAGCAGCCTGACTTCCGGCGAGCAGTACTTC.

Turning to this clone: Mismatch with germline at one junction end may stem from a read error. The chain employs TRBV7-8 and TRBJ2-2; 8 nucleotides match TRBD2. CDR3 length equals 15 residues. Germline V gives CDR1 SGHVS, CDR2 FQNEAQ. For the CDR3, the DNA is TGTGCCAGCAGCTTAGCTAGCGGGATTACTGGGGAGCTGCTTTTT. It encodes CASSLASGITGELLF.

The J gene is TRBJ2-3, the V gene TRBV7-8; 8 bases match TRBD2. The germline CDR1 and CDR2 sequences are SGHVS and FQNEAQ. This CDR3 region has 14 residues. J gave up 2 bases and V 3 bases, and 1 base lay outside the gene matches. The CDR3 loop is CASSFSGNTDTQYF. The CDR3 nucleotides are TGTGCCAGCAGCTTTAGCGGGAACACAGATACGCAGTATTTT.

J is TRBJ2-5 and V is TRBV28; 7 bases agree with TRBD2. The V segment lost 8 bases and the J segment 2 bases; nucleotides outside the gene matches: 8. The CDR3 runs to 14 residues. The germline gives CDR1 MDHEN, CDR2 SYDVKM. CDR3 sequence: CASYETSLQETQYF. The CDR3 bases are TGTGCCAGCTATGAGACTAGCTTACAAGAGACCCAGTACTTC.

The rearrangement joins TRBV7-2 to TRBJ1-2; D is unresolved. In germline, CDR1 is SGHTA, CDR2 FQGNSA. The CDR3 is 12 amino acids. The ends were cut back, 1 base at V and 8 bases at J, with 8 bases in the middle. This chain's CDR3 is CASSLDSFGYTF. In nucleotides, the CDR3 is TGTGCCAGCAGCTTAGATTCTTTCGGCTACACCTTC.

The V call is TRBV6-6, the J call TRBJ1-1; D gene ambiguous. The V gene lost 6 bases and the J gene lost 0 bases, with 11 bases spanning the gap. The CDR3 contains 14 residues. CDR1 is MNHNY, CDR2 SVGAGI, per germline (reference sequence). In nucleotides, the CDR3 is TGTGCCAGCAGCCTACCGACTATGAACACTGAAGCTTTCTTT. Its protein product is CASSLPTMNTEAFF.

The V call is TRBV4-1, the J call TRBJ2-2; possibly TRBD2 for D (6 bases). Germline V lookup: CDR1 MGHRA, CDR2 YSYEKL. V was shortened by 6 bases and J by 3 bases, with 11 bases between the two germline ends. This CDR3 has 14 amino acids. The CDR3 loop is CASSWRGDTGELFF. In nucleotides, the CDR3 is TGCGCCAGCAGTTGGAGGGGCGACACCGGGGAGCTGTTTTTT.

This rearrangement joins TRBV28 to TRBJ2-7; tentatively, D is TRBD1 (7 bases). There are 14 residues in the CDR3. V was pared by 8 bases and J by 1 base, with 15 bases between. Germline V gene sequence: CDR1 MDHEN, CDR2 SYDVKM. CDR3 in amino acids: CASSRAGGSYEQYF. CDR3 bases: TGTGCCAGCTCCCGGGCAGGGGGGTCCTACGAGCAGTACTTC. Full variable domain (missing parts from reference TRBV28 and TRBJ2-7): DVKVTQSSRYLVKRTGEKVFLECVQDMDHENMFWYRQDPGLGLRLIYFSYDVKMKEKGDIPEGYSVSREKKERFSLILESASTNQTSMYLCASSRAGGSYEQYFGPGTRLTVT.

Only one count was recorded for this clone. V usage is TRBV7-8 and J usage is TRBJ2-7, with TRBD2 matching 8 bases. V was pared by 3 bases and J by 4 bases, with 8 bases of the junction left unmatched. The CDR3 length is 15 residues. Germline V gives CDR1 SGHVS, CDR2 FQNEAQ. DNA of the CDR3: TGTGCCAGCAGCTTTAGCGGGATCACCTCGTACGAGCAGTACTTC. Its protein product is CASSFSGITSYEQYF.

The chain combines TRBV7-9 with TRBJ2-2, with D possibly TRBD1 on 5 matching bases. CDR3 size: 15 residues. Germline loops: CDR1 SEHNR, CDR2 FQNEAQ (reference sequence). Trimming cost V 2 bases and J 6 bases, with 13 bases left between them. The CDR3: CASSLTAGYAGELFF. The CDR3 nucleotides are TGTGCCAGCAGCTTAACCGCAGGGTACGCCGGGGAGCTGTTTTTT.

V gene TRBV7-2 combines with J gene TRBJ2-5; a weak D match, TRBD1 (5 bases). Trimming shortened V by 5 bases and J by 1 base, and 11 bases separated the two germline ends. This CDR3 has 14 amino acids. CDR1 SGHTA and CDR2 FQGNSA come from the germline V gene. The DNA of the CDR3 is TGTGCCAGCAGCCCCCGACAGCTCCAAGAGACCCAGTACTTC. Amino acid sequence: CASSPRQLQETQYF.

This chain's CDR3 is CASSVSSGIYNEQFF. The CDR3 nucleotides are TGTGCCAGCAGTGTGTCTAGCGGGATCTACAATGAGCAGTTCTTC. The chain couples TRBV2 to TRBJ2-1; 9 bases match TRBD2. The CDR3 spans 15 residues. Germline V CDR1 and CDR2: SNHLY, FYNNEI. V dropped 4 bases and J dropped 3; count of bases not matched to a gene: 4.

The V call is TRBV7-8, the J call TRBJ1-5, with 8 bases aligning to TRBD1. This CDR3 spans 16 amino acids. V lost 6 bases to trimming and J lost 9 bases; unmatched junction nucleotides: 16. CDR1 and CDR2 from the germline V gene are SGHVS and FQNEAQ. CDR3 protein: CASSHATGVLKSPQHF. The CDR3 DNA reads as TGTGCCAGCAGTCATGCGACAGGGGTCCTCAAATCGCCCCAGCATTTT.

This chain links TRBV6-5 with TRBJ2-5; no firm D call. Matching the DNA end better, TRBJ2-7 makes the J call doubtful. Germline CDR1 MNHEY, CDR2 SVGAGI. The CDR3 has 15 residues. The CDR3 protein is CASSKEASSSYEQYF. The CDR3 DNA follows: TGTGCCAGCAGTAAAGAAGCGTCGAGCTCCTACGAGCAGTACTTC.

V is TRBV5-1 and J is TRBJ1-2; D unclear. With 0 bases removed from V and 4 bases from J, the gap between germline ends came to 13 bases. This CDR3 spans 15 amino acids. Germline CDR1 is SGHRS and CDR2 is YFSETQ. This chain's CDR3 is CASSLGGKEVYGYTF. CDR3 nucleotides: TGCGCCAGCAGCTTGGGCGGAAAAGAAGTCTATGGCTACACCTTC.

The chain uses TRBV7-6 and TRBJ1-4; the match to TRBD1 covers 8 bases. CDR1 is SGHVS and CDR2 is FNYEAQ in the germline V gene. The CDR3 spans 13 residues. The V gene end was trimmed by 5 bases and the J gene end by 7 bases; junction bases not matched to a gene: 3. CDR3 loop: CASSPGTGEKLFF. CDR3 DNA sequence: TGTGCCAGCAGCCCCGGGACAGGTGAAAAACTGTTTTTT.